What follows is one T cell receptor beta chain and its context. Its matching antigen is unknown. The CDR3 loop spans 17 amino acids. Trimming removed 1 base from V and 9 bases from J; junction bases left unmatched: 10. CDR1 is SEHNR, CDR2 FQNEAQ, per germline (reference sequence). A single record per CDR3 protein comes from TCRdb applying MiXCR to the 5' RACE reads. The table includes around 480,000 distinct CDR3 sequences, roughly 15% detected once. The sample originates from a study of CD8 T cells in ankylosing spondylitis. The study, taken as a whole, reports: Within ankylosing spondylitis blood, a TCR beta motif made up of fewer than ten highly homologous variants appeared to be characteristic.

The TCR comes from a male donor with ankylosing spondylitis. Sequenced sample: blood, either unsorted or a sorted T cell fraction (not recorded which). The chain employs TRBV7-9 and TRBJ2-1; 12 bases align to TRBD2. The CDR3 nucleotides are TGTGCCAGCAGCTTAGTGCGGAGGACTAGCGGGACGGGTGAGCAGTTCTTC. This codes for CASSLVRRTSGTGEQFF.